Listed below are T cell receptor beta chains from one sample, sequenced in a study of Ad26.COV2.S vaccination and SARS-CoV-2 variants. This table comes from immunoSEQ multiplex PCR, and its TCRdb copy is limited to in-frame clones, with some not included. The sample yields more than 350,000 clones, around 90% seen once. The sequenced sample was peripheral blood, obtained in a trial of Ad26.COV2.S vaccine versus placebo. The receptors were gathered from a person aged 18 to 65 who received the Ad26.COV2.S COVID-19 vaccine or a placebo. Each CDR3 is given with its conserved first and last residue. D genes are given only for firm matches. The size of a clone is reported for some rows only, either as once, few or many, or as a class for expanded clones.

cdr3_aa,cdr3_nt,v_call,clone_size,j_call,d_call
CASSHLSGTGAYEQYF,TGCGCCAGCAGCCATCTTTCCGGGACAGGAGCCTACGAGCAGTACTTC,TRBV4-1,once,TRBJ2-7,TRBD1
CASSQLAGGPDEQYF,TGTGCCAGCAGTCAACTAGCGGGAGGGCCGGACGAGCAGTACTTC,TRBV6-5,NA,TRBJ2-7,TRBD2
CASSPLWGGQPSYEQYF,TGTGCCAGCAGTCCCCTCTGGGGGGGGCAGCCCTCCTACGAGCAGTACTTC,TRBV11-2,NA,TRBJ2-7,NA
CASSVGQGNTEAFF,TGTGCCAGCAGCGTAGGGCAGGGAAACACTGAAGCTTTCTTT,TRBV9,NA,TRBJ1-1,NA
CASREGQSLGYTF,TGTGCCAGCAGAGAAGGACAGTCTCTGGGCTACACCTTC,TRBV6-6,NA,TRBJ1-2,NA
CASSHKALTGPRVYEQYF,TGTGCCAGCAGTCATAAAGCTTTGACGGGCCCAAGGGTCTACGAGCAGTACTTC,TRBV6-2/TRBV6-3,NA,TRBJ2-7,NA
CASSQDLRGLAGGWHQETQYF,TGTGCCAGCAGCCAAGATCTGAGGGGACTAGCGGGAGGGTGGCACCAAGAGACCCAGTACTTC,TRBV14,NA,TRBJ2-5,TRBD2
CASSPRLGFTGELFF,TGTGCCAGTAGTCCTCGACTAGGTTTCACCGGGGAGCTGTTTTTT,TRBV19,NA,TRBJ2-2,NA
CASSQDWDGHNEKLFF,TGTGCCAGCAGCCAAGATTGGGACGGTCATAATGAAAAACTGTTTTTT,TRBV4-2,once,TRBJ1-4,NA
CASSQERGLNTGELFF,TGCGCCAGCAGCCAAGAAAGGGGCTTAAACACCGGGGAGCTGTTTTTT,TRBV4-1,once,TRBJ2-2,NA
CASSYVEVWETQYF,TGTGCCAGCAGTTACGTGGAGGTGTGGGAGACCCAGTACTTC,TRBV6-2/TRBV6-3,NA,TRBJ2-5,NA
CASSQVDRDYEQYF,TGTGCCAGCAGCCAAGTGGACAGGGACTACGAGCAGTACTTC,TRBV3-1/TRBV3-2,medium-sized,TRBJ2-7,TRBD1
CASSLTSSSYNEQFF,TGTGCCAGCAGCCTGACTAGTTCCTCCTACAATGAGCAGTTCTTC,TRBV11-3,NA,TRBJ2-1,NA
CASSLGGRRGYTF,TGTGCCAGCAGTTTAGGGGGGAGGAGAGGCTACACCTTC,TRBV28,NA,TRBJ1-2,NA
CASSQDNRNTEAFF,TGCGCCAGCAGCCAAGATAACAGAAACACTGAAGCTTTCTTT,TRBV4-3,few,TRBJ1-1,NA
CASSSTVAGGYTDTQYF,TGTGCCAGCAGCTCAACCGTAGCGGGAGGATACACAGATACGCAGTATTTT,TRBV11-3,once,TRBJ2-3,TRBD2
CASSLLDRGRETQYF,TGTGCCAGCAGCTTACTGGACAGGGGGCGGGAGACCCAGTACTTC,TRBV11-2,once,TRBJ2-5,TRBD1
CASSLPGRMDYEQYF,TGTGCCAGCAGTTTACCCGGCCGCATGGACTACGAGCAGTACTTC,TRBV27,NA,TRBJ2-7,NA
CASSITAGLAGVKINEQFF,TGTGCCAGTAGTATTACCGCGGGACTAGCGGGAGTAAAGATTAATGAGCAGTTCTTC,TRBV19,NA,TRBJ2-1,TRBD2
CAWSVAGGTEAFF,TGTGCCTGGAGTGTAGCGGGGGGCACTGAAGCTTTCTTT,TRBV30,NA,TRBJ1-1,NA
CASSYGAGEGTDTQYF,TGTGCCAGCAGTTACGGAGCGGGAGAGGGTACAGATACGCAGTATTTT,TRBV6-5,NA,TRBJ2-3,TRBD2
CASSEGLQIYNEQFF,TGCGCCAGCAGCGAGGGACTACAGATCTACAATGAGCAGTTCTTC,TRBV5-1,NA,TRBJ2-1,TRBD2
CASSLDGGRGETQYF,TGTGCCAGCAGCTTAGATGGGGGGCGCGGGGAGACCCAGTACTTC,TRBV11-2,NA,TRBJ2-5,NA
CASSILGSYSYEQYF,TGTGCCAGTAGTATACTTGGAAGCTATTCCTACGAGCAGTACTTC,TRBV19,NA,TRBJ2-7,NA
CASSQTSGYNEQFF,TGTGCCAGCAGCCAAACTAGCGGGTACAATGAGCAGTTCTTC,TRBV3-1/TRBV3-2,NA,TRBJ2-1,TRBD2
CASSLGLPPPADTQYF,TGTGCCAGCAGCTTGGGACTGCCACCACCGGCAGATACGCAGTATTTT,TRBV7-3,NA,TRBJ2-3,NA
CASSPGQGKETQYF,TGTGCCAGCAGCCCGGGACAGGGGAAAGAGACCCAGTACTTC,TRBV13,NA,TRBJ2-5,TRBD1
CASSGRLGETNNEQFF,TGTGCCAGCAGCGGAAGACTAGGCGAGACAAACAATGAGCAGTTCTTC,TRBV9,NA,TRBJ2-1,NA
CASSFSLAGGGNEQFF,TGCGCCAGCAGCTTCTCACTAGCGGGAGGAGGGAATGAGCAGTTCTTC,TRBV5-1,NA,TRBJ2-1,TRBD2
CASSFRHTGELFF,TGTGCCAGCAGTTTCAGGCACACCGGGGAGCTGTTTTTT,TRBV28,NA,TRBJ2-2,NA
CSVEYRAEQYQETQYF,TGCAGCGTTGAATACAGGGCCGAACAGTACCAAGAGACCCAGTACTTC,TRBV29-1,NA,TRBJ2-5,NA
CASSPITTRQGPYAFF,TGTGCCAGCAGCCCAATTACGACGAGACAGGGCCCGTACGCTTTCTTT,TRBV7-2,NA,TRBJ1-1,TRBD1
CASARGGSVHEQYF,TGTGCCAGCGCTAGGGGCGGGAGTGTCCACGAGCAGTACTTC,TRBV7-2,NA,TRBJ2-7,TRBD2
CASSSRLAANTGELFF,TGTGCCAGCAGCTCCCGACTAGCGGCGAACACCGGGGAGCTGTTTTTT,TRBV7-2,NA,TRBJ2-2,TRBD2
CASLSGSTYNSPLHF,TGTGCCAGCTTATCCGGGTCGACTTATAATTCACCCCTCCACTTT,TRBV28,NA,TRBJ1-6,NA
CASSESPTMLSTGNGYTF,TGTGCCAGCAGTGAAAGCCCAACAATGCTCTCGACAGGGAATGGCTACACCTTC,TRBV6-1,NA,TRBJ1-2,TRBD1
CASSPPVGGQPYTF,TGTGCCAGCTCACCACCGGTGGGCGGGCAACCCTACACCTTC,TRBV18,NA,TRBJ1-2,NA
CASSSTEADTQYF,TGCGCCAGCAGCTCGACAGAAGCAGATACGCAGTATTTT,TRBV4-1,NA,TRBJ2-3,NA
CASSLGQGARTEAFF,TGTGCCAGTAGTCTGGGACAGGGGGCACGCACTGAAGCTTTCTTT,TRBV19,NA,TRBJ1-1,TRBD1
CASSIQTGSNYGYTF,TGTGCCAGTAGTATCCAGACAGGATCTAACTATGGCTACACCTTC,TRBV19,NA,TRBJ1-2,NA
CASSETGQIYEQYF,TGTGCCAGCAGTGAAACGGGACAGATCTACGAGCAGTACTTC,TRBV2,NA,TRBJ2-7,TRBD1
CAISPTSYEQYF,TGTGCCATCAGCCCCACCTCCTACGAGCAGTACTTC,TRBV10-3,NA,TRBJ2-7,NA
CASSLYPDGNQPQHF,TGTGCCAGCAGTTTATACCCGGACGGCAATCAGCCCCAGCATTTT,TRBV27,NA,TRBJ1-5,NA
CASSQTYPATDTQYF,TGTGCCAGCAGCCAGACTTACCCTGCCACAGATACGCAGTATTTT,TRBV9,NA,TRBJ2-3,NA
CASSASGGIDTQYF,TGTGCCAGTAGTGCGTCGGGAGGGATAGATACGCAGTATTTT,TRBV19,NA,TRBJ2-3,TRBD2
CAWSRRLKSDTQYF,TGTGCCTGGAGCCGTAGACTGAAGTCAGATACGCAGTATTTT,TRBV30,NA,TRBJ2-3,NA
CATSERETGELFF,TGTGCCACCAGTGAACGCGAAACCGGGGAGCTGTTTTTT,TRBV24-1,NA,TRBJ2-2,NA
CASSRDFSGNTIYF,TGTGCCAGCAGCCGGGACTTCTCTGGAAACACCATATATTTT,TRBV5-8,NA,TRBJ1-3,NA
CASRLGDRGLIAGELFF,TGTGCCAGCAGATTGGGAGACAGGGGGTTAATCGCCGGGGAGCTGTTTTTT,TRBV7-2,once,TRBJ2-2,TRBD1
CASSEQHQGQMLNTEAFF,TGTGCCAGTAGTGAACAACATCAGGGTCAGATGTTGAACACTGAAGCTTTCTTT,TRBV19,NA,TRBJ1-1,NA
CASTLGTGPSGANVLTF,TGTGCCAGCACCCTCGGGACAGGGCCCTCTGGGGCCAACGTCCTGACTTTC,TRBV11-2,NA,TRBJ2-6,TRBD1
CASSSTSGYEQYF,TGTGCCAGCAGCTCGACTAGTGGGTACGAGCAGTACTTC,TRBV7-9,NA,TRBJ2-7,NA
CASSPTLAGGPRETQYF,TGTGCCAGCAGTCCTACCCTAGCGGGAGGGCCCAGGGAGACCCAGTACTTC,TRBV7-9,NA,TRBJ2-5,TRBD2
CASRTRSEAFF,TGTGCCAGCAGGACCCGCTCTGAAGCTTTCTTT,TRBV6-5,NA,TRBJ1-1,NA